Each of the 3 T cell receptor beta chains below was sequenced from the same sample in a study of cytomegalovirus exposure and HLA in healthy donors. PCR amplification relied on 60 Vbeta primers (plus 13 Jbeta primers). The table came from immunoSEQ multiplex PCR; TCRdb's copy has only in-frame clones and leaves some out. The sample has around 180,000 clones; over 75% are singletons. The sequenced sample consisted of PBMCs. These receptors were taken from a woman between 45 and 65 years old in good health and CMV-seronegative.

V and J are TRBV29-1 and TRBJ2-5; 7 bases are a match to TRBD1. The trim removed 7 bases at V and 2 bases at J, leaving 7 bases unmatched. Germline V gene sequence: CDR1 SQVTM, CDR2 ANQGSEA. CDR3 length: 13 amino acids. Here the CDR3 reads CSGRQGTQETQYF. For the CDR3, the DNA is TGCAGCGGGCGACAGGGCACACAAGAGACCCAGTACTTC. The full variable domain, its missing parts supplied by reference TRBV29-1 and TRBJ2-5, is SAVISQKPSRDICQRGTSLTIQCQVDSQVTMMFWYRQQPGQSLTLIATANQGSEATYESGFVIDKFPISRPNLTFSTLTVSNMSPEDSSIYLCSGRQGTQETQYFGPGTRLLVL.

V usage is TRBV9 and J usage is TRBJ2-7; 9 bases line up with TRBD2. Per germline, CDR1 SGDLS and CDR2 YYNGEE. V was pared by 3 bases and J by 6 bases, with 10 bases of the junction left unmatched. This CDR3 is 15 amino acids long. Here the CDR3 reads CASSAESGTSTEQYF. The CDR3 DNA is TGTGCCAGCAGCGCAGAGAGCGGGACTAGCACCGAGCAGTACTTC.

The chain links TRBV5-1 to TRBJ1-1, with D maybe TRBD1 (6 bases). The V gene's germline CDR1 is SGHRS and CDR2 YFSETQ. There are 14 residues in the CDR3. The V end was cut by 4 bases, the J end by 2 bases, with 12 bases between. The CDR3 sequence is CASSIGQSNTEAFF. The CDR3 DNA follows: TGCGCCAGCAGCATCGGACAGTCAAACACTGAAGCTTTCTTT.